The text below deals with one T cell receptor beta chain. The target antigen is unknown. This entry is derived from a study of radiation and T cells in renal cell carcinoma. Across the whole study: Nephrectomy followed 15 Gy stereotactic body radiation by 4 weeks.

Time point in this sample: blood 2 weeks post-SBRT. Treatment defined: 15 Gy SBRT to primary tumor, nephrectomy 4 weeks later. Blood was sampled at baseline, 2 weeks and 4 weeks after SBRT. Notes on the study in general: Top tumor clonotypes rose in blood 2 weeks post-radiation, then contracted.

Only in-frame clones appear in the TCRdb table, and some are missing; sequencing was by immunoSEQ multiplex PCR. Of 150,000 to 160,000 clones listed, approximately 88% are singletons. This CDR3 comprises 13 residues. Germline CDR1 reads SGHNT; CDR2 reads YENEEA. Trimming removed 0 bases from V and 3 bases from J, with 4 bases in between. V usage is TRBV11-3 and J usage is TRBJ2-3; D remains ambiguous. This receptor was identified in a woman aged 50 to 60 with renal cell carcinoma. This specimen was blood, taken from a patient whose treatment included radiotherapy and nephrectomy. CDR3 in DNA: TGTGCCAGCAGCTTAGATCGTACAGATACGCAGTATTTT. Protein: CASSLDRTDTQYF.